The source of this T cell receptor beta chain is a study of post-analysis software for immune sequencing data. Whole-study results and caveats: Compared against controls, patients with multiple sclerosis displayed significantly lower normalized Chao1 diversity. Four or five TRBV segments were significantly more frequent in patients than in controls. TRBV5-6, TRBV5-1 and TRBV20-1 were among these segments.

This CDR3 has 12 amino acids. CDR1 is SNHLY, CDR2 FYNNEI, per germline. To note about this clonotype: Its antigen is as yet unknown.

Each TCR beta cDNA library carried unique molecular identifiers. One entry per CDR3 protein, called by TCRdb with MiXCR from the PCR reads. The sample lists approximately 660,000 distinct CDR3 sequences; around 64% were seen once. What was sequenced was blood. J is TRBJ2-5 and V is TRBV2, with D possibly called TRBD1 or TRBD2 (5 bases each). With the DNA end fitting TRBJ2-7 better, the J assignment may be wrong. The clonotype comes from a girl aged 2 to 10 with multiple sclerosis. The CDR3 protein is CASQGRFREQYF. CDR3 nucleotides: TGTGCCAGCCAGGGACGGTTCCGCGAGCAGTACTTC.